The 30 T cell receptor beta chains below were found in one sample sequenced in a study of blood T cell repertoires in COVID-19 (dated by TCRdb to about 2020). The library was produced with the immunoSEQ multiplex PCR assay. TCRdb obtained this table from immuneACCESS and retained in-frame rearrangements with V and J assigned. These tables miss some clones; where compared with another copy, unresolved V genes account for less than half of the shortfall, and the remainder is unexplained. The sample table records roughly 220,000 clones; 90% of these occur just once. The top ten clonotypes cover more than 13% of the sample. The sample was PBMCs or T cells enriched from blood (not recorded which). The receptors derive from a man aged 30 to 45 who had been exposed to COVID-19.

Here the CDR3 DNA reads TGTGCCAGCTCTTCTCAGGAGGGGCCGAGTGCAGATACGCAGTATTTT. The encoded protein is CASSSQEGPSADTQYF. V is TRBV2 and J is TRBJ2-3; D perhaps matches TRBD2 (6 bases). V was clipped by 8 bases and J by 4 bases, with 22 bases between them. The CDR3 covers 16 residues. Germline CDR1 reads SNHLY; CDR2 reads FYNNEI.

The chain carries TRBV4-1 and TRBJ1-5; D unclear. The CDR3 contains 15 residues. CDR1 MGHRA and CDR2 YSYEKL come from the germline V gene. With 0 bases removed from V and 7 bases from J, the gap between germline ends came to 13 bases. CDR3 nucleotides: TGCGCCAGCAGCCAAGATAGACCCAGCGGCCAGCCCCAGCATTTT. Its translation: CASSQDRPSGQPQHF.

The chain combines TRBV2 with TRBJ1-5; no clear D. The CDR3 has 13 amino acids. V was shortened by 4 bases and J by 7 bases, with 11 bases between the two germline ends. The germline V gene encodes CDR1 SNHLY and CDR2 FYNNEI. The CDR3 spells CASSGTGGQPQHF. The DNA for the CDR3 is TGTGCCAGCAGTGGAACCGGCGGACAGCCCCAGCATTTT.

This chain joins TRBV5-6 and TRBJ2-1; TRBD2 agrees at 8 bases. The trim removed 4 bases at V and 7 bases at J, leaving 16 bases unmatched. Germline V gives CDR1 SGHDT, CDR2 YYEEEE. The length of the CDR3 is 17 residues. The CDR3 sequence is CASSPGTPGGGRNEQFF. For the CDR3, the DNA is TGTGCCAGCAGCCCCGGCACCCCCGGGGGGGGCCGAAATGAGCAGTTCTTC.

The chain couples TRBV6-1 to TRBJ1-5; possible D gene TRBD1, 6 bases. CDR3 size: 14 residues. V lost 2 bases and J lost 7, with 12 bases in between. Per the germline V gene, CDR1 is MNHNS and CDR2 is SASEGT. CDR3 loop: CASSEIPGEQPQHF. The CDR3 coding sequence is TGTGCCAGCAGTGAAATTCCAGGGGAACAGCCCCAGCATTTT.

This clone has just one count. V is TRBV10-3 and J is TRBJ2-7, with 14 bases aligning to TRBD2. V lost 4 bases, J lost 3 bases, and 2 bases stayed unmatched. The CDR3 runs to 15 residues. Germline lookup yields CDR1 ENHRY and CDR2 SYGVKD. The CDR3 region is CAISGTSGGHYEQYF. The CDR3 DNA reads TGTGCCATCAGTGGGACTAGCGGGGGGCACTACGAGCAGTACTTC.

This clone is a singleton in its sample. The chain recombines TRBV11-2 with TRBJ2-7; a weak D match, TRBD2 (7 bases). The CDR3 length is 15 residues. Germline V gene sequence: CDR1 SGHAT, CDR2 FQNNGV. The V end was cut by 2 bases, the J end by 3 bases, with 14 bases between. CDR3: CASSLRGGPLYEQYF. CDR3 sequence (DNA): TGTGCCAGCAGCTTAAGGGGGGGGCCCCTCTACGAGCAGTACTTC. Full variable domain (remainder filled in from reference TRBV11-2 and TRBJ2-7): EAGVAQSPRYKIIEKRQSVAFWCNPISGHATLYWYQQILGQGPKLLIQFQNNGVVDDSQLPKDRFSAERLKGVDSTLKIQPAKLEDSAVYLCASSLRGGPLYEQYFGPGTRLTVT.

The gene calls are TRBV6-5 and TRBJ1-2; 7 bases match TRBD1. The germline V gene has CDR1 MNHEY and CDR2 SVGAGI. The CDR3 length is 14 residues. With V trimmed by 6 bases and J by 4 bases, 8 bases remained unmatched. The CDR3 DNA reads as TGTGCCAGCAGGTACAGGGGATCTGGCTATGGCTACACCTTC. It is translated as CASRYRGSGYGYTF.

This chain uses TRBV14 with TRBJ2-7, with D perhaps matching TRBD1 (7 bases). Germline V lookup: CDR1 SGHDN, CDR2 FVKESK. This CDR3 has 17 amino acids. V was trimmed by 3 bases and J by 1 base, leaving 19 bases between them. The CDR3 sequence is CASSHRGGWTGSYEQYF. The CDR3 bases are TGTGCCAGCAGCCACCGAGGGGGGTGGACAGGTTCCTACGAGCAGTACTTC.

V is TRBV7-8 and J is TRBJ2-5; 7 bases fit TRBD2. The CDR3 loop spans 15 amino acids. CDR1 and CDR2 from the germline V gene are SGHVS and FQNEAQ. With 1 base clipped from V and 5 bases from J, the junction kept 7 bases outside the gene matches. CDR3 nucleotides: TGTGCCAGCAGCTTAGGCGGGGGTCTGTGGGAGACCCAGTACTTC. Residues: CASSLGGGLWETQYF.

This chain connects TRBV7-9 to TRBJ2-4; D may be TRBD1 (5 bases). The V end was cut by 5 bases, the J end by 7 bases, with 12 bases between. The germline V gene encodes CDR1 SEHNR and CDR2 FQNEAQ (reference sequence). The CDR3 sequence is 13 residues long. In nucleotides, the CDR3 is TGTGCCAGCAGCCTCGACAGCGACAACATTCAGTACTTC. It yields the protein CASSLDSDNIQYF.

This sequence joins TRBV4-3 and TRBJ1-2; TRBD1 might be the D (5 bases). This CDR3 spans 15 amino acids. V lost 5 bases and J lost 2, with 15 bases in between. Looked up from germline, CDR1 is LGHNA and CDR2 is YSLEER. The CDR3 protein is CASSSGGSGNYGYTF. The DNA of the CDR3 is TGCGCCAGCAGCTCCGGGGGTTCGGGGAACTATGGCTACACCTTC.

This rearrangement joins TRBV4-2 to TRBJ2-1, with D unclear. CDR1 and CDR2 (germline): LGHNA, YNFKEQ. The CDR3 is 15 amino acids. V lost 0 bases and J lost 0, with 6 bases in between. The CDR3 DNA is TGTGCCAGCAGCCAAGAGTGGGCCTCCTACAATGAGCAGTTCTTC. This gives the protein CASSQEWASYNEQFF.

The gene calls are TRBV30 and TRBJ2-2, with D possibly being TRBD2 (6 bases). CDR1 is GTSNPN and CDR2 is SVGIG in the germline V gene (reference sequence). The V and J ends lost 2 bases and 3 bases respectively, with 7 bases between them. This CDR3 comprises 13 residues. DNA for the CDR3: TGTGCCTGGAGTTGGGGGGACACCGGGGAGCTGTTTTTT. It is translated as CAWSWGDTGELFF.

As DNA, the CDR3 is TGTGCCAGCAGCCCCGCCCAAGGAGGGGTTACTGAAGCTTTCTTT. Encoded protein: CASSPAQGGVTEAFF. The V gene is TRBV4-2, the J gene TRBJ1-1; possible D gene TRBD1, 5 bases. CDR1 LGHNA and CDR2 YNFKEQ come from the germline V gene. The length of the CDR3 is 15 residues. Trimming took off 4 bases at V and 5 bases at J, with 17 bases between the two ends.

As DNA, the CDR3 is TGTGCCAGCAGGGGGGGACAGGGTATTGAAGCTTTCTTT. Protein: CASRGGQGIEAFF. This chain links TRBV2 with TRBJ1-1; 9 nucleotides agree with TRBD1. The trim removed 6 bases at V and 7 bases at J, leaving 6 bases unmatched. The CDR3 consists of 13 residues. Germline values: CDR1 SNHLY, CDR2 FYNNEI.

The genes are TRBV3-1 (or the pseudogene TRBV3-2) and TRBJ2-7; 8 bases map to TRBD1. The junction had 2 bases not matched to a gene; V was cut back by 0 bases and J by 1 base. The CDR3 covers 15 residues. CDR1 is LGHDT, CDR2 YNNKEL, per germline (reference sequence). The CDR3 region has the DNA TGTGCCAGCAGCCAAGAGCAGGGGGCGTCCTACGAGCAGTACTTC. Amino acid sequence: CASSQEQGASYEQYF.

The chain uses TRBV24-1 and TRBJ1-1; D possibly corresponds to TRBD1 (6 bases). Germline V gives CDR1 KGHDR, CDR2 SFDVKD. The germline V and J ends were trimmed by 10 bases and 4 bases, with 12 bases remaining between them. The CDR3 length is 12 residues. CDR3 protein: CATTDRRTEAFF. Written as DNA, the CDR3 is TGTGCCACGACGGACAGACGCACTGAAGCTTTCTTT.

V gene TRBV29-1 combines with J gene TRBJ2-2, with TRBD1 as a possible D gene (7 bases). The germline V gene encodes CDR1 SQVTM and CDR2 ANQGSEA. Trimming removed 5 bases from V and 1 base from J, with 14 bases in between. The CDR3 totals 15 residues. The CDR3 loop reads CSVSAGQWNTGELFF. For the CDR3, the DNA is TGCAGCGTTTCGGCGGGACAGTGGAACACCGGGGAGCTGTTTTTT.

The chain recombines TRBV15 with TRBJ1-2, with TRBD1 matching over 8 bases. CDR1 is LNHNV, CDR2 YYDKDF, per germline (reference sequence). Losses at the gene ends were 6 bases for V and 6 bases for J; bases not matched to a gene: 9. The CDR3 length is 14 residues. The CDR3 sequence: CATRGQVGYDGYTF. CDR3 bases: TGTGCCACCAGGGGACAGGTCGGTTACGATGGCTACACCTTC.

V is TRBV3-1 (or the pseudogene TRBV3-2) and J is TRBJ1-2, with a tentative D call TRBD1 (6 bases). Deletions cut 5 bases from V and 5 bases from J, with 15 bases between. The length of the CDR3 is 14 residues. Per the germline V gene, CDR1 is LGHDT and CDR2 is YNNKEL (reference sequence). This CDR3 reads CASSISGQRYGYTF. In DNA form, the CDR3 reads TGTGCCAGCAGCATCTCAGGACAGAGGTATGGCTACACCTTC.

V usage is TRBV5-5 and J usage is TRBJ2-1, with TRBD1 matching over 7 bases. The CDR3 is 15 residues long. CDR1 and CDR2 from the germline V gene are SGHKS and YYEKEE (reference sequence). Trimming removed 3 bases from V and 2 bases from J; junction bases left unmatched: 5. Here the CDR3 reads CASSWVGTAYNEQFF. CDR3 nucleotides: TGTGCCAGCAGCTGGGTAGGGACAGCCTACAATGAGCAGTTCTTC.

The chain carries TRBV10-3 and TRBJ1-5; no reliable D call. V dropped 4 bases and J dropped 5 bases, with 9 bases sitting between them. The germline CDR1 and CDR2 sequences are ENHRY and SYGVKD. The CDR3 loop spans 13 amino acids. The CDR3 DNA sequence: TGTGCCATCAGTGGACATTTAGATCAGCCCCAGCATTTT. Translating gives CAISGHLDQPQHF.

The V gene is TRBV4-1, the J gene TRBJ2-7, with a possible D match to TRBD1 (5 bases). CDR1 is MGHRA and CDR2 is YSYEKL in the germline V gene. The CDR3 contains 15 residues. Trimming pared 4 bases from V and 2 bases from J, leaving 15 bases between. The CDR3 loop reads CASSRPDSQAYEQYF. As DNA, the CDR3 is TGCGCCAGCAGCCGCCCTGACAGCCAAGCCTACGAGCAGTACTTC.

The CDR3 coding sequence is TGTGCCAGCAGCGTCTCAACCTACAGGGAACGAGAGACCCAGTACTTC. This sequence encodes CASSVSTYRERETQYF. The chain is built from TRBV9 and TRBJ2-5; a weak D match, TRBD1 (6 bases). The germline V gene encodes CDR1 SGDLS and CDR2 YYNGEE. CDR3 length: 16 residues. Trimming took 2 bases from V and 4 from J, leaving 18 bases between them.

The CDR3 loop is CASSEPGNTEAFF. The CDR3 DNA reads as TGCGCCAGCAGTGAACCAGGTAACACTGAAGCTTTCTTT. The chain recombines TRBV10-2 with TRBJ1-1; D gene ambiguous. This CDR3 comprises 13 residues. The V and J ends lost 3 bases and 2 bases respectively, with 7 bases between them. Germline-derived CDR1 and CDR2 are WSHSY and SAAADI.

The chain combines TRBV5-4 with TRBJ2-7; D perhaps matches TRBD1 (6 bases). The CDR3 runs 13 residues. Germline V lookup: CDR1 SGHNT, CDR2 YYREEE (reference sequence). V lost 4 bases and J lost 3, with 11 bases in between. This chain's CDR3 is CASSRTASYEQYF. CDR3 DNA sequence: TGTGCCAGCAGCAGGACAGCTAGCTACGAGCAGTACTTC.

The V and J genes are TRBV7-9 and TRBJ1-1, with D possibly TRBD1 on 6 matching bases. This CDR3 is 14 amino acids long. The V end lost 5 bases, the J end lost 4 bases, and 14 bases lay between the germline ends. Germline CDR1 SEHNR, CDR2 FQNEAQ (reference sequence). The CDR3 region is CASSPQGMGTEAFF. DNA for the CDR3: TGTGCCAGCAGCCCCCAGGGGATGGGCACTGAAGCTTTCTTT.

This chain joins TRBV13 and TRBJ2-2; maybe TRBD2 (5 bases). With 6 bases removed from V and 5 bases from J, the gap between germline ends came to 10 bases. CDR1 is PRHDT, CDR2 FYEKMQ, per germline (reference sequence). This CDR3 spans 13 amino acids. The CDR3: CASRDFGTGELFF. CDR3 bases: TGTGCCAGCAGGGACTTCGGGACCGGGGAGCTGTTTTTT.

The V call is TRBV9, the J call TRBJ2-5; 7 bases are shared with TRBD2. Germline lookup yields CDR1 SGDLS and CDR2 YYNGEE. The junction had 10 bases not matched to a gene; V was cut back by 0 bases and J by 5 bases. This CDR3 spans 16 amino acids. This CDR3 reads CASSVGGGGAGETQYF. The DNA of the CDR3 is TGTGCCAGCAGCGTAGGTGGCGGGGGAGCAGGGGAGACCCAGTACTTC. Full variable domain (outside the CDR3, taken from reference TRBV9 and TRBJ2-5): DSGVTQTPKHLITATGQRVTLRCSPRSGDLSVYWYQQSLDQGLQFLIQYYNGEERAKGNILERFSAQQFPDLHSELNLSSLELGDSALYFCASSVGGGGAGETQYFGPGTRLLVL.